The sequence of this T cell receptor (beta chain) was determined in a study of response to subunit inactivated influenza vaccine. Study observations and caveats: Authors proposed each seasonal influenza vaccination draws in few new T cells.

TCRdb re-called the RT-PCR reads with MiXCR, one entry per CDR3 protein. The sample has just over 300,000 distinct CDR3 sequences, 21% seen once. There are a few counts of this clonotype. Antigen specificity is unknown. Germline CDR1 SGHRS, CDR2 YFSETQ. The germline V and J ends were trimmed by 0 bases and 2 bases, with 13 bases remaining between them. The CDR3 is 16 residues long. This specimen consisted of PBMCs from blood, obtained 21 months after vaccination. This receptor was obtained from a man aged 50-75 years who received an inactivated influenza vaccine. The V and J genes are TRBV5-1 and TRBJ2-3; D might be TRBD1 (5 bases). The CDR3 coding sequence is TGCGCCAGCAGCTTGGCCATCAGGGCTTACACAGATACGCAGTATTTT. It is translated as CASSLAIRAYTDTQYF.